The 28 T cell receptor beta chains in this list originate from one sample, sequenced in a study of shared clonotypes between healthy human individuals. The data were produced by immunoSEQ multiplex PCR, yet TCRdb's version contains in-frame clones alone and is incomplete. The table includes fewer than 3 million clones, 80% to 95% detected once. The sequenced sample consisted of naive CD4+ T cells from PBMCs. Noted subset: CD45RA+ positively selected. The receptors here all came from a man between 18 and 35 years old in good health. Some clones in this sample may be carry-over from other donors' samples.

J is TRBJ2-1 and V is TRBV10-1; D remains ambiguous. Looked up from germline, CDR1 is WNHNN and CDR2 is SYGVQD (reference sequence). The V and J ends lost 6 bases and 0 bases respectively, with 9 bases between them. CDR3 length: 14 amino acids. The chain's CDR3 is CASSGQSSYNEQFF. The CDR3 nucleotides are TGCGCCAGCAGCGGGCAGAGCTCCTACAATGAGCAGTTCTTC.

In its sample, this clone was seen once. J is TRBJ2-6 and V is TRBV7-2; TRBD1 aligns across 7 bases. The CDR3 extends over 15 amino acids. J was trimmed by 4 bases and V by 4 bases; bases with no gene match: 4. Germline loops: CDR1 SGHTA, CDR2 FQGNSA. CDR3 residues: CASSSDRAGANVLTF. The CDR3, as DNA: TGTGCCAGCAGCTCCGACAGGGCCGGGGCCAACGTCCTGACTTTC.

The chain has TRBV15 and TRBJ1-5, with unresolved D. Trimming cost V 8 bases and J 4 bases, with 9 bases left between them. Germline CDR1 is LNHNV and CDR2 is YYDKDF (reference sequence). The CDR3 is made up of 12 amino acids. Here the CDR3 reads CATSVRNQPQHF. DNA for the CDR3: TGTGCCACCTCGGTGAGGAATCAGCCCCAGCATTTT. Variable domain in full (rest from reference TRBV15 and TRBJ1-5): DAMVIQNPRYQVTQFGKPVTLSCSQTLNHNVMYWYQQKSSQAPKLLFHYYDKDFNNEADTPDNFQSRRPNTSFCFLDIRSPGLGDTAMYLCATSVRNQPQHFGDGTRLSIL.

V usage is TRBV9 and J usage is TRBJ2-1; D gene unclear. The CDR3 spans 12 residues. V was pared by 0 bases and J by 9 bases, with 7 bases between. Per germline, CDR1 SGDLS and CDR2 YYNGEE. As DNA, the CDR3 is TGTGCCAGCAGCGTAGCCCAAACTGAGCAGTTCTTC. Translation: CASSVAQTEQFF.

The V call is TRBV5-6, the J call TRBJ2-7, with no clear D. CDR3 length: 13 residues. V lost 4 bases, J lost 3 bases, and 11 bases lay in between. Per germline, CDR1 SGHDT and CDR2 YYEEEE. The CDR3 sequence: CASSVRVIYEQYF. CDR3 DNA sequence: TGTGCCAGCAGCGTCCGAGTGATCTACGAGCAGTACTTC.

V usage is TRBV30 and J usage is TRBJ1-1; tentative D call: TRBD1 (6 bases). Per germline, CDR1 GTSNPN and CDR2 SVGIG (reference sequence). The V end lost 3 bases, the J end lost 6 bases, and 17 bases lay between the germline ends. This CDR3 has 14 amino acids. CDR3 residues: CAWRQSLQGSEAFF. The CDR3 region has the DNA TGTGCCTGGAGGCAATCGTTGCAGGGGTCTGAAGCTTTCTTT.

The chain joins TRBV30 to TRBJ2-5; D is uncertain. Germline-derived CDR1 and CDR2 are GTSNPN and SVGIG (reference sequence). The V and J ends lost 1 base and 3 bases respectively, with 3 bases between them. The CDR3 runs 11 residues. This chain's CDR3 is CAWSEEETQYF. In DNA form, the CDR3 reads TGTGCCTGGAGTGAGGAAGAGACCCAGTACTTC.

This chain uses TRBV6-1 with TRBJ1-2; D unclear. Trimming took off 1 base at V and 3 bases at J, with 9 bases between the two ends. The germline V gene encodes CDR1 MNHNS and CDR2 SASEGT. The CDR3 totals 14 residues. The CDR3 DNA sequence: TGTGCCAGCAGTGAAGATGACTCGGACTATGGCTACACCTTC. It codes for CASSEDDSDYGYTF.

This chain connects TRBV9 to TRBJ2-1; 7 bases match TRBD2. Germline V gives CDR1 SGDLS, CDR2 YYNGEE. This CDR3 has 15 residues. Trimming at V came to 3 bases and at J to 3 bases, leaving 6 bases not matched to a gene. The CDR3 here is CASSEREGIYNEQFF. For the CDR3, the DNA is TGTGCCAGCAGCGAGAGGGAGGGTATCTACAATGAGCAGTTCTTC.

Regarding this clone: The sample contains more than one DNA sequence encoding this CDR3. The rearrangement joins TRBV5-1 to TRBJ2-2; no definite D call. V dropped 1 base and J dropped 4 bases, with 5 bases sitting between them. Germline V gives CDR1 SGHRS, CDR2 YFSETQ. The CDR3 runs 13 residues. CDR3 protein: CASSLLSTGELFF. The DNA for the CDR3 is TGCGCCAGCAGCTTGCTGAGCACCGGGGAGCTGTTTTTT.

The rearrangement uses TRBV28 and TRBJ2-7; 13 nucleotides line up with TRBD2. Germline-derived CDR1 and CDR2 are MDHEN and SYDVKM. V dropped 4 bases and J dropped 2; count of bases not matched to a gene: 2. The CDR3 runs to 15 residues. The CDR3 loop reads CASSSGTSGTYEQYF. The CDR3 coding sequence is TGTGCCAGCAGTTCCGGGACTAGCGGGACCTACGAGCAGTACTTC.

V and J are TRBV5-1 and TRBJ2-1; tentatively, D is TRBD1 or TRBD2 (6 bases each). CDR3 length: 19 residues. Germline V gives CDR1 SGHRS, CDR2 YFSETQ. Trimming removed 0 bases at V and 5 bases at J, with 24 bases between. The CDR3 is CASSLAGARMGTGHNEQFF. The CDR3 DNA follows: TGCGCCAGCAGCTTGGCGGGGGCAAGGATGGGGACCGGGCACAATGAGCAGTTCTTC.

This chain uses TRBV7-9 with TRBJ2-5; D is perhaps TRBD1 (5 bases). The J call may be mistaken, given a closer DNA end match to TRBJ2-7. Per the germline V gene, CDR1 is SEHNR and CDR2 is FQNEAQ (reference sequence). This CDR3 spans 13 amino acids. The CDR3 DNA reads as TGTGCCAGCAGCTTAAGGGGTTTCTACGAGCAGTACTTC. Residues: CASSLRGFYEQYF.

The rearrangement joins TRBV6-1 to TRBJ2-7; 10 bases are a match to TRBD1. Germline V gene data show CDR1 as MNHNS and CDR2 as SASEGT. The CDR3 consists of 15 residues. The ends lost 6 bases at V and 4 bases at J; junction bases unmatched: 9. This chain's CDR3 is CASSLSRTGGYEQYF. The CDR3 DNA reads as TGTGCCAGCAGCCTGAGCCGGACAGGGGGTTACGAGCAGTACTTC.

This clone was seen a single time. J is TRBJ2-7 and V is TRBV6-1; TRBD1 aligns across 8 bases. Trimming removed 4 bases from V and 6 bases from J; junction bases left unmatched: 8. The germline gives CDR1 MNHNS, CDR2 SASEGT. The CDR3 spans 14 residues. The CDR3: CASSVVATGGEQYF. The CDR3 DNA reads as TGTGCCAGCAGTGTGGTCGCCACAGGGGGCGAGCAGTACTTC.

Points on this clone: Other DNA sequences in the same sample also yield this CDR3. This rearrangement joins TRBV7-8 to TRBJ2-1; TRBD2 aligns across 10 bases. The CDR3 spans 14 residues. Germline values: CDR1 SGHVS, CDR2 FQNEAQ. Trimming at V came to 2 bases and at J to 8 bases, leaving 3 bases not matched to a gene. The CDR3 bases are TGTGCCAGCAGCTTACTAGCGGGAGTCGATGAGCAGTTCTTC. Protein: CASSLLAGVDEQFF.

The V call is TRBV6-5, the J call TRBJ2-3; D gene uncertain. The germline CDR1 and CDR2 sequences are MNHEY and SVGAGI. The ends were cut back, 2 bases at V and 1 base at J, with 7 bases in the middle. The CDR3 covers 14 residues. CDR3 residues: CASSYTPRTDTQYF. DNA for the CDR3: TGTGCCAGCAGTTACACCCCACGCACAGATACGCAGTATTTT.

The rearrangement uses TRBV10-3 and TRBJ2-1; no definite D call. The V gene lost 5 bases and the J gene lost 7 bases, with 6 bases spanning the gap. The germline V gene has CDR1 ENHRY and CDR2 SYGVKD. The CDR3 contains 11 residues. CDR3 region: CAISKLNEQFF. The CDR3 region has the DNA TGTGCCATCAGTAAGCTAAATGAGCAGTTCTTC.

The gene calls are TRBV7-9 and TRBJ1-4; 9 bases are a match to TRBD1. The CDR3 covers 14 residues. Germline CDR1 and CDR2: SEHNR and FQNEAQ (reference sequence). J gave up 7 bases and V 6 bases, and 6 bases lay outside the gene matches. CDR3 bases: TGTGCCAGCAGTTCCGACAGGGGGAGTGAAAAACTGTTTTTT. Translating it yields CASSSDRGSEKLFF.

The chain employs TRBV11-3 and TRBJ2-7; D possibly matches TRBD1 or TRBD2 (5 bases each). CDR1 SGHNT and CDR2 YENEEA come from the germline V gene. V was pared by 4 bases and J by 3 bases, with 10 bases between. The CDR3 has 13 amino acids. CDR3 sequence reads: CASSSGPRYEQYF. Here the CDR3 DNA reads TGTGCCAGCAGCTCGGGACCGCGCTACGAGCAGTACTTC.

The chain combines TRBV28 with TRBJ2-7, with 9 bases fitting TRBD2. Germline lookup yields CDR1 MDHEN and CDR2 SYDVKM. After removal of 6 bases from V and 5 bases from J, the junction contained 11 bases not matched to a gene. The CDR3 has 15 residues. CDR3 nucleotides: TGTGCCAGCAGCCCCGCGGGGGGGCGGGAACACGAGCAGTACTTC. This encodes CASSPAGGREHEQYF.

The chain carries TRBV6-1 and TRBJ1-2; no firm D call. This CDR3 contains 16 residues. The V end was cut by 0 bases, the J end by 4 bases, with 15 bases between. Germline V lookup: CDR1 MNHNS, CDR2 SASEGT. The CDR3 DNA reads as TGTGCCAGCAGTGAAGCTTCGGGGTTCGGCATCTATGGCTACACCTTC. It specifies CASSEASGFGIYGYTF.

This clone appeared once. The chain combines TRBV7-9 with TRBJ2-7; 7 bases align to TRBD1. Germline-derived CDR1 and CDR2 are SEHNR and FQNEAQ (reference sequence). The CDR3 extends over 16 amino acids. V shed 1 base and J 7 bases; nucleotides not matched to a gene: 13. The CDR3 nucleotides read TGTGCCAGCAGCTTAGACTTCGGACAGGCGGCCGGGGAGCAGTACTTC. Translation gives CASSLDFGQAAGEQYF.

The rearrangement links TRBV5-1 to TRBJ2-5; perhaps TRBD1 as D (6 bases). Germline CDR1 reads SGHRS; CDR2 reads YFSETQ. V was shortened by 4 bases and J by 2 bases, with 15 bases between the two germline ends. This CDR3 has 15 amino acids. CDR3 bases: TGCGCCAGCAGCAGCTCCGGGACAAATCAAGAGACCCAGTACTTC. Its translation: CASSSSGTNQETQYF. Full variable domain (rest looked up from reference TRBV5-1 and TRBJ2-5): KAGVTQTPRYLIKTRGQQVTLSCSPISGHRSVSWYQQTPGQGLQFLFEYFSETQRNKGNFPGRFSGRQFSNSRSEMNVSTLELGDSALYLCASSSSGTNQETQYFGPGTRLLVL.

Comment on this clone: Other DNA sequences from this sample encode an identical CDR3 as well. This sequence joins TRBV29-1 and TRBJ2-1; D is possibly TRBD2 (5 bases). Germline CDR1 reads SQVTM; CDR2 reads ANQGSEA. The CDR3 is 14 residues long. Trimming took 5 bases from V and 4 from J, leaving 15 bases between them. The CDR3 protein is CSVLGLADYNEQFF. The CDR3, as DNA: TGCAGCGTTCTTGGGCTAGCAGATTACAATGAGCAGTTCTTC.

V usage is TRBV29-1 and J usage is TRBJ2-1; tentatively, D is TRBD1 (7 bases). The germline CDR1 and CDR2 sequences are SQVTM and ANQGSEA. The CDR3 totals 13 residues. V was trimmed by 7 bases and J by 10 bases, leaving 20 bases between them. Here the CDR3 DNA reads TGCAGCGCCTCGACAGGGAGGTTTCGGGAGCAGTTCTTC. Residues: CSASTGRFREQFF.

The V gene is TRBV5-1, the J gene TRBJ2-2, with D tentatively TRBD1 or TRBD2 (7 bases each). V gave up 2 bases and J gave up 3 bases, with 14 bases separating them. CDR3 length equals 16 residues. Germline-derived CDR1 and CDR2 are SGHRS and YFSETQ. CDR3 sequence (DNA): TGCGCCAGCAGCTTTTCTTCAGGGGGGGACACCGGGGAGCTGTTTTTT. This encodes CASSFSSGGDTGELFF.

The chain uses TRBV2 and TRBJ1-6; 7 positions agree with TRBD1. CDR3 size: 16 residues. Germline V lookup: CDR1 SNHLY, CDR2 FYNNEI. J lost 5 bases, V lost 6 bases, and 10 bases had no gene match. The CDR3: CASSRWDSADNSPLHF. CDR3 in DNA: TGTGCCAGCAGCCGGTGGGACAGTGCAGATAATTCACCCCTCCACTTT.